This TCR beta chain was identified during a study of beta chain features in type 1 diabetes. All of the isolated RNA was reverse transcribed, so expressed TCRB transcripts were sequenced. Assay: immunoSEQ multiplex PCR; the TCRdb copy retains only in-frame clones and omits some. The sample has approximately 470,000 clones, about 29% seen once. The ends were cut back, 3 bases at V and 2 bases at J, with 11 bases in the middle. In germline, CDR1 is SQVTM, CDR2 ANQGSEA. The CDR3 consists of 13 residues. This clone was recorded a few times. The chain recombines TRBV29-1 with TRBJ2-7, with D perhaps matching TRBD1 (5 bases). This receptor was taken from a man aged 18 to 35 in good health. The sequenced material came from naive CD4+ T cells from blood. This chain's CDR3 is CSVDSDTPYEQYF. CDR3 coding DNA: TGCAGCGTTGATTCGGACACCCCCTACGAGCAGTACTTC.